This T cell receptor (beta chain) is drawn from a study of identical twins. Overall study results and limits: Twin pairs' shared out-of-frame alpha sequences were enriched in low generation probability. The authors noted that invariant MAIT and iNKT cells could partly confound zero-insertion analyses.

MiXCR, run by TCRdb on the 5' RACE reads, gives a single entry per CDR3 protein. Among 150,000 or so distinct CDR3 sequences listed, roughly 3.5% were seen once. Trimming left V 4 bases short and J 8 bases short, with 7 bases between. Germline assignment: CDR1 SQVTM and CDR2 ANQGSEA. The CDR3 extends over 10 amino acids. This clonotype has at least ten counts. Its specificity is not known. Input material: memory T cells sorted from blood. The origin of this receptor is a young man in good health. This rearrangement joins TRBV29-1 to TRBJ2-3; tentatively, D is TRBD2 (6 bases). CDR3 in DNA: TGCAGCGTTGTGCGGGGTACGCAGTATTTT. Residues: CSVVRGTQYF.